This T cell receptor beta chain originates from a study of persistence of HIV-infected CD4 T cells. Overlapping HIV-1 Gag 15-mer peptides at approximately 0.96 ug per peptide per mL were used. CD40L/CD69 double-negative CD45RO-high memory CD4+ T cells were collected. This clone has more than one count but fewer than ten. Its antigen is undetermined. The libraries were made with immunoSEQ version 4 in survey mode. The protocol was immunoSEQ multiplex PCR, while the TCRdb copy is restricted to in-frame clones and leaves out a portion. There are roughly 60,000 clones in the sample; 65% to 75% occur only once, and over 1.5% lies in the top ten. This clonotype was sampled from an adult man with HIV who was CMV-seropositive. The sample was CD4+ T cells sorted from PBMCs after roughly 18-hour stimulation, taken from a patient who received antiretroviral therapy.

The CDR3 DNA reads TGTGCCAGCAGCCAGAGACAGGGGGAGAGCTCCTACAATGAGCAGTTCTTC. This translates into CASSQRQGESSYNEQFF. This chain joins TRBV4-2 and TRBJ2-1; 9 positions match TRBD1. CDR1 and CDR2 (germline): LGHNA, YNFKEQ. The CDR3 length is 17 residues. Trimming took 3 bases from V and 0 from J; bases not matched to a gene: 6.